Below are 32 T cell receptor beta chains sequenced from a single sample in a study of T cell responses to AZD1222 COVID-19 vaccine. Repertoires were generated with immunoSEQ multiplex PCR, while TCRdb's copy carries only in-frame clones and drops some. The sample has more than 85,000 clones, around nine tenths seen once. The sequenced sample was peripheral blood, obtained 28 days after the second AZD1222 dose. The receptor set was obtained from an adult who received the AZD1222 COVID-19 vaccine.

V and J are TRBV7-9 and TRBJ1-1; TRBD1 might be the D (5 bases). The V end lost 3 bases, the J end lost 8 bases, and 7 bases lay between the germline ends. Germline CDR1 and CDR2: SEHNR and FQNEAQ (reference sequence). CDR3 length equals 11 residues. The CDR3 sequence is CASSFQGEAFF. The DNA for the CDR3 is TGTGCCAGCAGCTTTCAGGGAGAAGCTTTCTTT. Complete variable domain (other parts from reference TRBV7-9 and TRBJ1-1): DTGVSQNPRHKITKRGQNVTFRCDPISEHNRLYWYRQTLGQGPEFLTYFQNEAQLEKSRLLSDRFSAERPKGSFSTLEIQRTEQGDSAMYLCASSFQGEAFFGQGTRLTVV.

The chain couples TRBV28 to TRBJ1-5, with no clear D. The CDR3 consists of 16 residues. V gave up 1 base and J gave up 5 bases, with 15 bases separating them. Germline CDR1 is MDHEN and CDR2 is SYDVKM. CDR3 in amino acids: CASSLSGRAYYQPQHF. CDR3 sequence (DNA): TGTGCCAGCAGTTTATCCGGGCGAGCTTATTATCAGCCCCAGCATTTT.

This clone appeared a single time. The CDR3: CASSPGGGNEQYF. CDR3 DNA: TGTGCCAGCAGCCCCGGGGGGGGCAACGAGCAGTACTTC. This sequence joins TRBV28 and TRBJ2-7; TRBD2 agrees at 8 bases. This CDR3 is built from 13 residues. V shed 6 bases, J shed 5 bases, and the junction held 6 bases outside the gene matches. Germline V lookup: CDR1 MDHEN, CDR2 SYDVKM.

Worth noting for this clone: Other DNA sequences within the sample encode an identical CDR3. The chain carries TRBV2 and TRBJ1-2; 8 bases match TRBD1. V lost 4 bases to trimming and J lost 5 bases; unmatched junction nucleotides: 0. Germline V gene data show CDR1 as SNHLY and CDR2 as FYNNEI. This CDR3 has 12 amino acids. The CDR3 loop is CASSGTGYGYTF. As DNA, the CDR3 is TGTGCCAGCAGTGGGACAGGGTATGGCTACACCTTC.

The V gene is TRBV7-2, the J gene TRBJ1-5; D perhaps matches TRBD1 (6 bases). Germline V gene data show CDR1 as SGHTA and CDR2 as FQGNSA. V dropped 4 bases and J dropped 6 bases, with 13 bases sitting between them. The CDR3 contains 14 residues. Here the CDR3 reads CASSSPGASQPQHF. The CDR3 DNA is TGTGCCAGCAGCTCCCCGGGGGCAAGTCAGCCCCAGCATTTT. The entire variable domain, with the rest obtained from reference TRBV7-2 and TRBJ1-5, is as follows: GAGVSQSPSNKVTEKGKDVELRCDPISGHTALYWYRQSLGQGLEFLIYFQGNSAPDKSGLPSDRFSAERTGGSVSTLTIQRTQQEDSAVYLCASSSPGASQPQHFGDGTRLSIL.

The chain uses TRBV19 and TRBJ2-1, with D perhaps being TRBD1 or TRBD2 (6 bases each). Germline CDR1 LNHDA, CDR2 SQIVND (reference sequence). There are 17 residues in the CDR3. Trimming removed 3 bases from V and 2 bases from J, with 17 bases in between. CDR3 region: CASSITWGARAYNEQFF. CDR3 DNA sequence: TGTGCCAGTAGTATCACTTGGGGGGCGCGCGCCTACAATGAGCAGTTCTTC.

The CDR3 protein is CASSDTGAGGYTF. In DNA, the CDR3 is TGTGCCAGCAGTGACACAGGGGCGGGTGGCTACACCTTC. The chain employs TRBV2 and TRBJ1-2, with 7 bases fitting TRBD1. The CDR3 loop spans 13 amino acids. Germline loops: CDR1 SNHLY, CDR2 FYNNEI. V lost 3 bases and J lost 7; bases outside the gene matches: 5.

This clone was observed a handful of times. In the same sample, other DNA sequences code for this CDR3. This chain links TRBV5-5 with TRBJ1-4, with D possibly TRBD1 on 6 matching bases. V lost 0 bases to trimming and J lost 7 bases, with 10 bases between them. There are 14 residues in the CDR3. Germline assignment: CDR1 SGHKS and CDR2 YYEKEE (reference sequence). The CDR3 region is CASSLGGLGEKLFF. DNA of the CDR3: TGTGCCAGCAGCTTGGGGGGGCTGGGTGAAAAACTGTTTTTT.

V is TRBV12-3 or TRBV12-4 and J is TRBJ2-5, with TRBD1 matching 7 bases. Losses at the gene ends were 6 bases for V and 5 bases for J; bases not matched to a gene: 6. CDR3 length: 13 amino acids. CDR3 nucleotide sequence: TGTGCCAGCAGCTTGGACAGGAGGGAGACCCAGTACTTC. Its translation is CASSLDRRETQYF.

V and J are TRBV4-1 and TRBJ1-6; D gene uncertain. This CDR3 comprises 16 residues. Germline V lookup: CDR1 MGHRA, CDR2 YSYEKL. The germline V and J ends were trimmed by 0 bases and 10 bases, with 16 bases remaining between them. The CDR3 is CASSQERPPARSPLHF. For the CDR3, the DNA is TGCGCCAGCAGCCAAGAGAGGCCCCCAGCGCGGTCACCCCTCCACTTT.

The chain joins TRBV14 to TRBJ1-2; D unclear. Trimming removed 4 bases from V and 9 bases from J, with 15 bases in between. The CDR3 runs 13 residues. CDR1 and CDR2 (germline): SGHDN, FVKESK. CDR3 bases: TGTGCCAGCAGCCGCGGACGGAGTTTTAGCTACACCTTC. It translates to CASSRGRSFSYTF. The variable domain in full, completed from reference TRBV14 and TRBJ1-2, reads EAGVTQFPSHSVIEKGQTVTLRCDPISGHDNLYWYRRVMGKEIKFLLHFVKESKQDESGMPNNRFLAERTGGTYSTLKVQPAELEDSGVYFCASSRGRSFSYTFGSGTRLTVV.

This rearrangement joins TRBV2 to TRBJ1-6; D might be TRBD1 (5 bases). Trimming shortened V by 6 bases and J by 1 base, and 10 bases separated the two germline ends. Germline CDR1 SNHLY, CDR2 FYNNEI. The CDR3 length is 15 residues. The CDR3 loop is CASRARESYNSPLHF. The CDR3 DNA sequence: TGTGCCAGCAGGGCCAGGGAATCCTATAATTCACCCCTCCACTTT.

The chain employs TRBV11-2 and TRBJ2-7, with D unclear. Looked up from germline, CDR1 is SGHAT and CDR2 is FQNNGV. This CDR3 has 14 amino acids. Trimming took 3 bases from V and 2 from J, leaving 11 bases between them. The DNA of the CDR3 is TGTGCCAGCAGCTTCCGGCCTGGGGCCTACGAGCAGTACTTC. Amino acids: CASSFRPGAYEQYF.

The chain uses TRBV6-5 and TRBJ1-6, with TRBD1 identical over 7 bases. This CDR3 has 16 amino acids. The ends lost 2 bases at V and 6 bases at J; junction bases unmatched: 7. Germline loops: CDR1 MNHEY, CDR2 SVGAGI. DNA for the CDR3: TGTGCCAGCAGTTACACCCCGGACAGGTTTAATTCACCCCTCCACTTT. Its protein is CASSYTPDRFNSPLHF.

J is TRBJ1-3 and V is TRBV4-2; no definite D call. Deletions cut 0 bases from V and 1 base from J, with 7 bases between. CDR1 LGHNA and CDR2 YNFKEQ come from the germline V gene. This CDR3 is 15 amino acids long. The DNA of the CDR3 is TGTGCCAGCAGCCAAGATCGGCAGTCTGGAAACACCATATATTTT. It specifies CASSQDRQSGNTIYF.

The V call is TRBV30, the J call TRBJ2-1; D possibly corresponds to TRBD2 (5 bases). The CDR3 length is 11 residues. The germline CDR1 and CDR2 sequences are GTSNPN and SVGIG (reference sequence). V lost 0 bases, J lost 10 bases, and 7 bases lay in between. The CDR3 coding sequence is TGTGCCTGGAGTGTTACTAGAGAGCAGTTCTTC. This gives the protein CAWSVTREQFF.

The chain is built from TRBV19 and TRBJ2-5, with 7 bases that match TRBD1. Germline V gene data show CDR1 as LNHDA and CDR2 as SQIVND (reference sequence). V shed 4 bases and J 4 bases; nucleotides not matched to a gene: 9. CDR3 size: 15 residues. The CDR3 spells CASSTIDRVGETQYF. DNA of the CDR3: TGTGCCAGTAGTACCATCGACAGGGTGGGAGAGACCCAGTACTTC. The whole variable domain, remainder taken from reference TRBV19 and TRBJ2-5, is DGGITQSPKYLFRKEGQNVTLSCEQNLNHDAMYWYRQDPGQGLRLIYYSQIVNDFQKGDIAEGYSVSREKKESFPLTVTSAQKNPTAFYLCASSTIDRVGETQYFGPGTRLLVL.

The CDR3 spells CASSLLVEGPADYGYTF. The DNA of the CDR3 is TGTGCCAGCAGCTTGTTGGTTGAGGGCCCAGCGGACTATGGCTACACCTTC. The genes are TRBV5-6 and TRBJ1-2; D gene unclear. The germline gives CDR1 SGHDT, CDR2 YYEEEE. Trimming cost V 1 base and J 3 bases, with 19 bases left between them. The CDR3 has 17 residues.

This clone was seen a few times. The gene calls are TRBV20-1 and TRBJ2-1; 10 bases are a match to TRBD2. Germline CDR1 reads DFQATT; CDR2 reads SNEGSKA (reference sequence). This CDR3 is built from 11 residues. V dropped 2 bases and J dropped 14; count of bases not matched to a gene: 3. The CDR3 DNA sequence: TGCAGTGCTAGAAGCGGGAGGGACGAGTTCTTC. Amino acids: CSARSGRDEFF.

The CDR3 sequence: CATSRDSGREVAEQFF. The DNA for the CDR3 is TGTGCCACCAGCAGAGATAGTGGGCGGGAGGTCGCTGAGCAGTTCTTC. The rearrangement joins TRBV15 to TRBJ2-1; 8 nucleotides line up with TRBD2. The CDR3 length is 16 residues. The germline gives CDR1 LNHNV, CDR2 YYDKDF (reference sequence). Trimming took 0 bases from V and 9 from J; bases not matched to a gene: 10.

V and J are TRBV5-8 and TRBJ1-5, with D perhaps TRBD1 (6 bases). The V and J ends lost 3 bases and 8 bases respectively, with 21 bases between them. CDR1 is SGHTS and CDR2 is YDEGEE in the germline V gene. The length of the CDR3 is 16 residues. The CDR3 region has the DNA TGTGCCAGCAGCTGGACGGCGCCAGGGGATTTTGAGCCCCAGCATTTT. Its translation is CASSWTAPGDFEPQHF.

The J gene is TRBJ2-5, the V gene TRBV6-5; a possible D gene is TRBD1 (6 bases). Trimming took off 10 bases at V and 7 bases at J, with 16 bases between the two ends. CDR1 is MNHEY and CDR2 is SVGAGI in the germline V gene. The CDR3 is 12 amino acids. CDR3 in DNA: TGTGCCACCAATACCCTAGGGGGGACCCAGTACTTC. This sequence encodes CATNTLGGTQYF.

The chain couples TRBV4-1 to TRBJ2-7; 11 bases line up with TRBD1. J lost 4 bases, V lost 2 bases, and 7 bases had no gene match. The germline gives CDR1 MGHRA, CDR2 YSYEKL. This CDR3 contains 16 residues. The CDR3 DNA is TGCGCCAGCAGCCAACTTCCGGGACAGGGGGTGTACGAGCAGTACTTC. It codes for CASSQLPGQGVYEQYF.

The CDR3 loop reads CASSLDRDQPQHF. Here the CDR3 DNA reads TGTGCCAGCAGTCTGGATAGGGATCAGCCCCAGCATTTT. The chain joins TRBV3-1 (or the pseudogene TRBV3-2) to TRBJ1-5; D gene ambiguous. Trimming pared 6 bases from V and 5 bases from J, leaving 11 bases between. This CDR3 has 13 amino acids. From germline, CDR1 is LGHDT and CDR2 YNNKEL (reference sequence).

This clone was seen a single time. The CDR3 DNA reads as TGTGCCAGCAGCTCGGGGACAGGGTATAACTATGGCTACACCTTC. It yields the protein CASSSGTGYNYGYTF. This sequence joins TRBV5-5 and TRBJ1-2; the match to TRBD1 covers 9 bases. The CDR3 consists of 15 residues. Trimming took 3 bases from V and 1 from J; bases not matched to a gene: 4. Germline CDR1 reads SGHKS; CDR2 reads YYEKEE (reference sequence).

The chain employs TRBV5-1 and TRBJ2-5; D might be TRBD1 or TRBD2, each matching 6 bases. This CDR3 is 15 amino acids long. Trimming cost V 0 bases and J 1 base, with 10 bases left between them. Germline-derived CDR1 and CDR2 are SGHRS and YFSETQ. CDR3 coding DNA: TGCGCCAGCAGCTTGGTACCGGGGGCCCAAGAGACCCAGTACTTC. As protein: CASSLVPGAQETQYF.

The chain has TRBV5-4 and TRBJ2-7; 7 nucleotides line up with TRBD1. CDR1 is SGHNT and CDR2 is YYREEE in the germline V gene (reference sequence). V was pared by 7 bases and J by 4 bases, with 5 bases of the junction left unmatched. The CDR3 is 12 residues long. The DNA of the CDR3 is TGTGCCAGCGGACGACAGGGATACGAGCAGTACTTC. This codes for CASGRQGYEQYF. Using reference TRBV5-4 and TRBJ2-7 for the parts outside the CDR3, the full variable domain is ETGVTQSPTHLIKTRGQQVTLRCSSQSGHNTVSWYQQALGQGPQFIFQYYREEENGRGNFPPRFSGLQFPNYSSELNVNALELDDSALYLCASGRQGYEQYFGPGTRLTVT.

This clone was seen just once. The CDR3 loop is CATSDRDYNYNEQFF. The CDR3 DNA sequence: TGTGCCACCAGTGACAGGGACTACAACTACAATGAGCAGTTCTTC. The chain is built from TRBV24-1 and TRBJ2-1, with TRBD2 identical over 7 bases. V trimming: 4 bases; J trimming: 3 bases; junction bases outside the gene matches: 5. This CDR3 region has 15 residues. CDR1 is KGHDR and CDR2 is SFDVKD in the germline V gene.

The rearrangement links TRBV4-2 to TRBJ1-1, with 8 bases lining up with TRBD1. Trimming took 3 bases from V and 8 from J; bases not matched to a gene: 8. Looked up from germline, CDR1 is LGHNA and CDR2 is YNFKEQ. CDR3 length: 14 residues. This CDR3 is CASSHGQGGGEAFF. CDR3 in DNA: TGTGCCAGCAGCCACGGACAGGGCGGCGGGGAAGCTTTCTTT.

The genes are TRBV12-3 or TRBV12-4 and TRBJ2-1, with D uncertain. Trimming removed 2 bases from V and 9 bases from J, with 8 bases in between. The CDR3 is made up of 12 amino acids. The DNA for the CDR3 is TGTGCCAGCAGTTTAAGAGTAGGTGAGCAGTTCTTC. It encodes CASSLRVGEQFF.

About this clone: This sample also contains other DNA sequences that code for the same CDR3. The gene calls are TRBV12-3 or TRBV12-4 and TRBJ1-5, with D possibly matching TRBD1 (6 bases). Trimming shortened V by 3 bases and J by 6 bases, and 9 bases separated the two germline ends. The CDR3 loop spans 13 amino acids. The CDR3 nucleotides are TGTGCCAGCAGTTTGGAGGGGGGTCAGCCCCAGCATTTT. Translation: CASSLEGGQPQHF.

V usage is TRBV6-5 and J usage is TRBJ1-4; D might be TRBD1 (5 bases). Trimming cost V 8 bases and J 8 bases, with 12 bases left between them. Germline V gives CDR1 MNHEY, CDR2 SVGAGI. The CDR3 has 12 residues. The CDR3 DNA reads TGTGCCAGCCGGGGGTCGGGAGAAAAACTGTTTTTT. Translation gives CASRGSGEKLFF.